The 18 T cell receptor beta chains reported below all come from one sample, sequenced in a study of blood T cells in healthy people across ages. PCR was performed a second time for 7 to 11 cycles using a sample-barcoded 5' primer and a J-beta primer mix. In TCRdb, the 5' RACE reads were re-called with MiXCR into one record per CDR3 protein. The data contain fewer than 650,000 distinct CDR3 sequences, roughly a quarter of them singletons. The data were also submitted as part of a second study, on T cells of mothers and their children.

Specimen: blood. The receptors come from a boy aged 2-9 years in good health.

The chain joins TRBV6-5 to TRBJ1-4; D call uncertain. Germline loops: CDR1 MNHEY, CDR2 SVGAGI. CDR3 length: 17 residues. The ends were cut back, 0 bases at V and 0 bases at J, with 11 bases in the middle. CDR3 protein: CASSYSISAATNEKLFF. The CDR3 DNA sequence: TGTGCCAGCAGTTACTCGATTTCGGCTGCAACTAATGAAAAACTGTTTTTT.

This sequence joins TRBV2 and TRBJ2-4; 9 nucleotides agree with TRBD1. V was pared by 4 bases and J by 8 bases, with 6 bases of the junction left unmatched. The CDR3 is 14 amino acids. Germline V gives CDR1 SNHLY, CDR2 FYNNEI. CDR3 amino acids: CASSVRDRADIQYF. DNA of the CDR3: TGTGCCAGCAGTGTCCGGGACAGGGCTGACATTCAGTACTTC. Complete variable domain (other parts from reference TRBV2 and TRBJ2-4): EPEVTQTPSHQVTQMGQEVILRCVPISNHLYFYWYRQILGQKVEFLVSFYNNEISEKSEIFDDQFSVERPDGSNFTLKIRSTKLEDSAMYFCASSVRDRADIQYFGAGTRLSVL.

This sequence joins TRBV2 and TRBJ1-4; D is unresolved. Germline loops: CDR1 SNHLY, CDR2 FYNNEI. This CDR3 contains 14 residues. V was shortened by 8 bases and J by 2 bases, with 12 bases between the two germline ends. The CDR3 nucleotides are TGTGCCAGCGAGTCTCGGAAGACTAATGAAAAACTGTTTTTT. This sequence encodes CASESRKTNEKLFF.

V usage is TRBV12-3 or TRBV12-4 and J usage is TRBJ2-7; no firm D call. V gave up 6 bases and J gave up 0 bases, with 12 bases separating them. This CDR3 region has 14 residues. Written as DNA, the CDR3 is TGTGCCAGCAGGAAGGGCGTTAGCTCCTACGAGCAGTACTTC. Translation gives CASRKGVSSYEQYF.

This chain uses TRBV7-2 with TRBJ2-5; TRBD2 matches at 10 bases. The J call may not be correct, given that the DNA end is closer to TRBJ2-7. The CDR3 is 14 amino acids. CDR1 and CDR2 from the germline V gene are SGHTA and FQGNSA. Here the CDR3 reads CASSSQREGYEQYF. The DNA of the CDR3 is TGTGCCAGCAGCTCTCAGCGGGAGGGGTACGAGCAGTACTTC.

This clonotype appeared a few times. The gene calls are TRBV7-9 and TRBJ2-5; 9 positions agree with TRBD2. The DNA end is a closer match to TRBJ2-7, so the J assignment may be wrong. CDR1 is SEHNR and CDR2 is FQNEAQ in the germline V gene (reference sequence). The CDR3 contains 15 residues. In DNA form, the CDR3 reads TGTGCCAGCAGCTTCCGGGCTAGCGGGAAATACGAGCAGTACTTC. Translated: CASSFRASGKYEQYF.

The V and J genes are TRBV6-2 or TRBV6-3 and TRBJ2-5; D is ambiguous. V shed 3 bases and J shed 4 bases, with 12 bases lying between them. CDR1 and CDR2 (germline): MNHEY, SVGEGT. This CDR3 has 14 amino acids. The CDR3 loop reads CASSYSPERETQYF. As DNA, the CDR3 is TGTGCCAGCAGTTATTCCCCGGAGCGAGAGACCCAGTACTTC.

DNA of the CDR3: TGTGCCAGCTCACCAATCCGTCAGGGAGATGAAAAACTGTTTTTT. Translation gives CASSPIRQGDEKLFF. This rearrangement joins TRBV18 to TRBJ1-4; possible D gene TRBD1, 5 bases. CDR1 is KGHSH, CDR2 LQKENI, per germline. The length of the CDR3 is 15 residues. Between the trimmed V and J ends, which lost 2 bases and 6 bases, there was a span of 13 bases.

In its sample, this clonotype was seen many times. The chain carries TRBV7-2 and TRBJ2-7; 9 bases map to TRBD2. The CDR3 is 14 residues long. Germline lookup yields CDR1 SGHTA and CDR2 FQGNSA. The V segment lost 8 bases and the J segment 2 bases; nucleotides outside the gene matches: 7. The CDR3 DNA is TGTGCCAGCCGGGAGACTAGCGGCCCCTACGAGCAGTACTTC. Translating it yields CASRETSGPYEQYF.

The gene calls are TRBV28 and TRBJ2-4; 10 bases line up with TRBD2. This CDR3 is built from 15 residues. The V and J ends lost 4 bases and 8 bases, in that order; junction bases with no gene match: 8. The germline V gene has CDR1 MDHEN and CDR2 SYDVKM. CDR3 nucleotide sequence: TGTGCCAGCAGTTGGACTAGCGGAGCTCTGGACATTCAGTACTTC. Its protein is CASSWTSGALDIQYF.

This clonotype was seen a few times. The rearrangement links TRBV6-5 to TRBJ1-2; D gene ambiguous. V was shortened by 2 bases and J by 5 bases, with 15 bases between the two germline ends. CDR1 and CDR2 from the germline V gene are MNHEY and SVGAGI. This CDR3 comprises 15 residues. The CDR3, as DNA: TGTGCCAGCAGTTACACGGCAGGACTGGCATATGGCTACACCTTC. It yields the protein CASSYTAGLAYGYTF.

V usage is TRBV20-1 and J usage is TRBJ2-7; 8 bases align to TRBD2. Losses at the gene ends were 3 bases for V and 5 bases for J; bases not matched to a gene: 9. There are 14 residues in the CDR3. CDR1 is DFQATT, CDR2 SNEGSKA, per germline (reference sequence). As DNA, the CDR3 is TGCAGTGCTAGGGTATCGGGAGGGCCTAACGAGCAGTACTTC. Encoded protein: CSARVSGGPNEQYF.

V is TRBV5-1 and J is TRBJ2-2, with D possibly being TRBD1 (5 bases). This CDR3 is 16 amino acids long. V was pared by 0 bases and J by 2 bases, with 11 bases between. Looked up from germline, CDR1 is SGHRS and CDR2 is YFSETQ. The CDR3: CASSLGWGFNTGELFF. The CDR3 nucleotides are TGCGCCAGCAGCTTGGGTTGGGGCTTTAACACCGGGGAGCTGTTTTTT.

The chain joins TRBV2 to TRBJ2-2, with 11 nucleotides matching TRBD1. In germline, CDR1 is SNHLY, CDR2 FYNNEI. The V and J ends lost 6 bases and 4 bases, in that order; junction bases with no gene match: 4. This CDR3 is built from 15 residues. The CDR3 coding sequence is TGTGCCAGCAGCTCCGGGACAGGGGGCACCGGGGAGCTGTTTTTT. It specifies CASSSGTGGTGELFF. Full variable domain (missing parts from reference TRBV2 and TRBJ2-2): EPEVTQTPSHQVTQMGQEVILRCVPISNHLYFYWYRQILGQKVEFLVSFYNNEISEKSEIFDDQFSVERPDGSNFTLKIRSTKLEDSAMYFCASSSGTGGTGELFFGEGSRLTVL.

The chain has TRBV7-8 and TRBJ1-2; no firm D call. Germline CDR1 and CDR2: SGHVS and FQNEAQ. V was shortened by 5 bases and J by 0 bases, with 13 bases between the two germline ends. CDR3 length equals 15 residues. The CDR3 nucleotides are TGTGCCAGCAGCACGAATCCGGGGACTAACTATGGCTACACCTTC. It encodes CASSTNPGTNYGYTF.

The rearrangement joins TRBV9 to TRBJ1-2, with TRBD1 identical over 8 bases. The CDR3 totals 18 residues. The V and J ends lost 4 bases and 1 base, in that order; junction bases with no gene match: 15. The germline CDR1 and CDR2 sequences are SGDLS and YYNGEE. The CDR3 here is CASSTGADRARGNYGYTF. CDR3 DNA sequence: TGTGCCAGCAGCACCGGAGCGGACAGGGCACGGGGTAACTATGGCTACACCTTC.

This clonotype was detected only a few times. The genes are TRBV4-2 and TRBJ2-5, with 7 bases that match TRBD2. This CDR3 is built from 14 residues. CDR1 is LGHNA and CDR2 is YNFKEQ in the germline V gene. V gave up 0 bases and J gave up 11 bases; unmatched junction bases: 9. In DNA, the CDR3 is TGTGCCAGCAGCCAAGACTTAGCGGCGGGAGAGCAGTACTTC. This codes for CASSQDLAAGEQYF.

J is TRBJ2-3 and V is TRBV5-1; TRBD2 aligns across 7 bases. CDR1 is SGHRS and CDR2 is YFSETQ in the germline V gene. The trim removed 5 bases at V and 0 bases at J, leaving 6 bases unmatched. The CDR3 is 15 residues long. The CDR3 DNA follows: TGCGCCAGCAGTCTTGGGACTACTAGCACAGATACGCAGTATTTT. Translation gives CASSLGTTSTDTQYF.